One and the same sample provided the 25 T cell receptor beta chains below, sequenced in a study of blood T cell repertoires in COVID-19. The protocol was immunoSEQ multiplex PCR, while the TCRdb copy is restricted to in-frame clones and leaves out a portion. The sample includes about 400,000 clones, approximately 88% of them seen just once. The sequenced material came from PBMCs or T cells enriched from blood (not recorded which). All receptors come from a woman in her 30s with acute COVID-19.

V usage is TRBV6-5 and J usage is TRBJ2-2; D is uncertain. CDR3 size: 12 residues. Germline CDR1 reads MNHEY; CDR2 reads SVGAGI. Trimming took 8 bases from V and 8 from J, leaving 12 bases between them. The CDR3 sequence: CASGRLRGELFF. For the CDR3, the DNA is TGTGCCAGCGGGCGCTTAAGGGGGGAGCTGTTTTTT.

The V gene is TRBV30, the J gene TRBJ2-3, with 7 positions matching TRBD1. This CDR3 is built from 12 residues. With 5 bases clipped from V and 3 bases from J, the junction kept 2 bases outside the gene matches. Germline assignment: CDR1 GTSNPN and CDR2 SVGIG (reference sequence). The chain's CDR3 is CAWDRETDTQYF. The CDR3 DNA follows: TGTGCCTGGGACAGGGAAACAGATACGCAGTATTTT.

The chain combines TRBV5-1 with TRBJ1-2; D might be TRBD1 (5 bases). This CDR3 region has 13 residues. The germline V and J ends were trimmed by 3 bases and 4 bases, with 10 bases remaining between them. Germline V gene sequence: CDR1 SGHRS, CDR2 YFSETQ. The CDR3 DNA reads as TGCGCCAGCAGCTCAGACAGCTTCTATGGCTACACCTTC. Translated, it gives CASSSDSFYGYTF.

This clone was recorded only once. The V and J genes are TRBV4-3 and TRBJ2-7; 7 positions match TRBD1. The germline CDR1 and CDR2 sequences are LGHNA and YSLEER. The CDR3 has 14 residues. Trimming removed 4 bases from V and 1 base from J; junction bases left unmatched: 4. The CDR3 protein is CASSPWTGSYEQYF. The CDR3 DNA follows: TGCGCCAGCAGCCCCTGGACAGGTTCCTACGAGCAGTACTTC.

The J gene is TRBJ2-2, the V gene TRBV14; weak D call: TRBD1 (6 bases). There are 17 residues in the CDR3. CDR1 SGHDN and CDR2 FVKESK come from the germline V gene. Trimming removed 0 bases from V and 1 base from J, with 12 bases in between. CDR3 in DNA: TGTGCCAGCAGCCAAGAACGAAGGACAGAGAACACCGGGGAGCTGTTTTTT. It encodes CASSQERRTENTGELFF.

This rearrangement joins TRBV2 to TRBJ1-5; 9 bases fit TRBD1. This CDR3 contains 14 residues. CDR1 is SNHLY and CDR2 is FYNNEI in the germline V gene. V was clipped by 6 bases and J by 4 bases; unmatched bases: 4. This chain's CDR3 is CASRRTGENQPQHF. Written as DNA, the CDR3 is TGTGCCAGCAGGCGGACAGGGGAAAATCAGCCCCAGCATTTT.

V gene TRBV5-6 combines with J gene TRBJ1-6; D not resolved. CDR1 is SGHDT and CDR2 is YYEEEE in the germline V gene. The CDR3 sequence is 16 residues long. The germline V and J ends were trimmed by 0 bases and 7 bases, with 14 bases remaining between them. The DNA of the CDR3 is TGTGCCAGCAGCTTGGCGGGGAGCACTTTCAATTCACCCCTCCACTTT. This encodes CASSLAGSTFNSPLHF.

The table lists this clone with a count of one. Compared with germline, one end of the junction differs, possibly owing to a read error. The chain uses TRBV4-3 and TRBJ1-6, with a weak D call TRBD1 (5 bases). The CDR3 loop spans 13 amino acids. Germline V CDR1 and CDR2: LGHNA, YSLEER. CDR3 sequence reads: CASSQDRRVGIDF. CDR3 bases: TGCGCCAGCAGCCAAGATCGCAGGGTTGGGATCGACTTT.

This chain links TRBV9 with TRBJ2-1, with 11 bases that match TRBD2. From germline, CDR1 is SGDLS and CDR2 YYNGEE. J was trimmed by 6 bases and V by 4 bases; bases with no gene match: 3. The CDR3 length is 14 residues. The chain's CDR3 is CASSLAGGVNEQFF. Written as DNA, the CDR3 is TGTGCCAGCAGCCTAGCGGGGGGCGTCAATGAGCAGTTCTTC.

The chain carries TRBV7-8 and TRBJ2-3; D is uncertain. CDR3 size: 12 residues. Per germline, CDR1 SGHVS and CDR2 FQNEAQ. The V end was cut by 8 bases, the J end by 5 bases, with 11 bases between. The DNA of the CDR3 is TGTGCCAGCGGAGCCCCAAAAGATACGCAGTATTTT. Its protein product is CASGAPKDTQYF.

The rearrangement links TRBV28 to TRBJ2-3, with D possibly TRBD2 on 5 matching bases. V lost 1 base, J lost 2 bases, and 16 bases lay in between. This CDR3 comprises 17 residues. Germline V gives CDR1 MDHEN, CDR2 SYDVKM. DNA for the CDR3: TGTGCCAGCAGTTTATTGGACTCAACGCAATCCACAGATACGCAGTATTTT. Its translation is CASSLLDSTQSTDTQYF.

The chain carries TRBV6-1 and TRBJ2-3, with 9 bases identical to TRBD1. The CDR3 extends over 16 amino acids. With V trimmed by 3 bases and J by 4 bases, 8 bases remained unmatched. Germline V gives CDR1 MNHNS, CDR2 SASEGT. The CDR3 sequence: CASSDTGTGLPDTQYF. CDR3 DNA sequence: TGTGCCAGCAGTGATACCGGGACAGGGCTCCCAGATACGCAGTATTTT.

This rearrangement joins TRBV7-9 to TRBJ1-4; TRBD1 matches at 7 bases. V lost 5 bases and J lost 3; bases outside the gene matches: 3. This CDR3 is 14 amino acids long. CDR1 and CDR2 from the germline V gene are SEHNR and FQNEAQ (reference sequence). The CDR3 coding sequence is TGTGCCAGCAGCCACAGGGGTGCTAATGAAAAACTGTTTTTT. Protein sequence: CASSHRGANEKLFF.

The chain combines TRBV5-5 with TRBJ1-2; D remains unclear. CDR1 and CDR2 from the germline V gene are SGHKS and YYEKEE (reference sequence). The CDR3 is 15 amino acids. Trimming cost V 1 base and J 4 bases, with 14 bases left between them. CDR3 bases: TGTGCCAGCAGCTTGCAGGAGGGTGGTACCTATGGCTACACCTTC. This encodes CASSLQEGGTYGYTF. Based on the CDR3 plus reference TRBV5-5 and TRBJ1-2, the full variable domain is DAGVTQSPTHLIKTRGQQVTLRCSPISGHKSVSWYQQVLGQGPQFIFQYYEKEERGRGNFPDRFSARQFPNYSSELNVNALLLGDSALYLCASSLQEGGTYGYTFGSGTRLTVV.

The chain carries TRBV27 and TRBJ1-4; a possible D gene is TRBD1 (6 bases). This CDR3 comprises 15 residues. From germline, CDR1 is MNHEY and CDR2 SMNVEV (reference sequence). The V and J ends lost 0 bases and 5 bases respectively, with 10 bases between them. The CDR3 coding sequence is TGTGCCAGCAGTTTATCCACAGGGTTCAATGAAAAACTGTTTTTT. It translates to CASSLSTGFNEKLFF.

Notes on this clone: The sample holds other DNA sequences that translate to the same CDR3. The CDR3 bases are TGTGCCAGCAGCTTGGGACAGGGAAACTATGGCTACACCTTC. This sequence encodes CASSLGQGNYGYTF. V and J are TRBV5-6 and TRBJ1-2; 7 nucleotides agree with TRBD1. Germline loops: CDR1 SGHDT, CDR2 YYEEEE. The junction had 1 base not matched to a gene; V was cut back by 0 bases and J by 2 bases. This CDR3 spans 14 amino acids.

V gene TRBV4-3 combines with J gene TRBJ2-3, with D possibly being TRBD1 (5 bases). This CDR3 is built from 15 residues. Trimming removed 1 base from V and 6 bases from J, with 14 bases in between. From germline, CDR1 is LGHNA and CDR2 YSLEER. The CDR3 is CASSQGQGVEDTQYF. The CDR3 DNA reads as TGCGCCAGCAGCCAAGGTCAGGGCGTGGAGGATACGCAGTATTTT.

The DNA for the CDR3 is TGCGCCAGCAGCCAGACTGAATACAGGGCTGGGTCCTACGAGCAGTACTTC. It is translated as CASSQTEYRAGSYEQYF. The genes are TRBV5-1 and TRBJ2-7; maybe TRBD1 (6 bases). This CDR3 region has 17 residues. V shed 4 bases and J shed 1 base, with 21 bases lying between them. Looked up from germline, CDR1 is SGHRS and CDR2 is YFSETQ.

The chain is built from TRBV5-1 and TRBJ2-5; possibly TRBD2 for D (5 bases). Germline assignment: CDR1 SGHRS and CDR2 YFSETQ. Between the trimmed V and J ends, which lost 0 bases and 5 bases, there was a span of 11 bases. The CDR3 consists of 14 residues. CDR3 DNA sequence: TGCGCCAGCAGCTTGGCCGGGAAAGGGGAGACCCAGTACTTC. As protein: CASSLAGKGETQYF.

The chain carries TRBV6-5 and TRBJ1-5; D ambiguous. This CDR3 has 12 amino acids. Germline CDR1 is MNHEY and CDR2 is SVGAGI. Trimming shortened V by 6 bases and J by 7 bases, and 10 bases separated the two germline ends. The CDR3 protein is CASRRPGQPQHF. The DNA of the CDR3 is TGTGCCAGCAGACGCCCGGGACAGCCCCAGCATTTT.

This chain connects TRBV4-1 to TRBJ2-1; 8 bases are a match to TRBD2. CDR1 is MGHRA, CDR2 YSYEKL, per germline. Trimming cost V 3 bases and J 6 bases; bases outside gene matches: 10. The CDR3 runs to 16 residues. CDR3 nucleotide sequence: TGCGCCAGCAGCCATTCCGGGACTAGTCTCGTCAATGAGCAGTTCTTC. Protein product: CASSHSGTSLVNEQFF.

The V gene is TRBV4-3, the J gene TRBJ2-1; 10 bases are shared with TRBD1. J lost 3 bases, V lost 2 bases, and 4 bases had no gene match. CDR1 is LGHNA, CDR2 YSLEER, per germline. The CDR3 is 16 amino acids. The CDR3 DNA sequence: TGCGCCAGCAGCCAACGGACAGGGGGAAGCTACAATGAGCAGTTCTTC. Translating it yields CASSQRTGGSYNEQFF.

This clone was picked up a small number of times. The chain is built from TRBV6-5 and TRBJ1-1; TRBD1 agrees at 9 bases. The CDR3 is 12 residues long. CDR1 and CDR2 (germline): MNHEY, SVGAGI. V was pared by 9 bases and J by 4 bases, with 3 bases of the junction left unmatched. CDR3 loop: CASYRGLTEAFF. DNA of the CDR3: TGTGCCAGTTACAGGGGGCTCACTGAAGCTTTCTTT.

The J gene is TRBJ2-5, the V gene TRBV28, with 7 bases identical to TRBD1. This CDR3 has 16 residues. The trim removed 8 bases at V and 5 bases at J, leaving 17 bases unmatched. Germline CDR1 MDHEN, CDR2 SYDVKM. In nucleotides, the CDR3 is TGTGCCAGCCCTCCCCGTGAGACAGGGTTATGGGAGACCCAGTACTTC. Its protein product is CASPPRETGLWETQYF.

CDR3 sequence: CASSIRQSINTEAFF. The DNA of the CDR3 is TGTGCCAGTAGTATTCGACAGTCAATAAACACTGAAGCTTTCTTT. The chain has TRBV19 and TRBJ1-1, with a possible D match to TRBD1 (5 bases). CDR3 length equals 15 residues. Germline loops: CDR1 LNHDA, CDR2 SQIVND (reference sequence). Trimming stripped 3 bases from V and 2 bases from J, with 13 bases between.